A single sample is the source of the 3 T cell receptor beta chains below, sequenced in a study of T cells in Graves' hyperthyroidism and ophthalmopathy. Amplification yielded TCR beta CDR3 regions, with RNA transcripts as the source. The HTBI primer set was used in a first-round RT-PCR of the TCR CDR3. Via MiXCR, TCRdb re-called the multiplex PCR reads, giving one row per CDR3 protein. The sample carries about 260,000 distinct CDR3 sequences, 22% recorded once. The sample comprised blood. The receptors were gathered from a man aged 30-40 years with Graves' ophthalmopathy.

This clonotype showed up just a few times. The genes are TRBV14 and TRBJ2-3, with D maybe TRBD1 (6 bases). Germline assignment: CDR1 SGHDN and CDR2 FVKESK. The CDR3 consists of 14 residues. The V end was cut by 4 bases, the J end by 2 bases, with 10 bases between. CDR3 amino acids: CASSRGGNTDTQYF. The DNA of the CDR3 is TGTGCCAGCAGCCGTGGGGGCAACACAGATACGCAGTATTTT.

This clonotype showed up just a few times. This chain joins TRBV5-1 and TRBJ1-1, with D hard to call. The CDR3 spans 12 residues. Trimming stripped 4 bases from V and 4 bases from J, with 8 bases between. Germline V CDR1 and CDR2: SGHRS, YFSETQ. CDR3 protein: CASSATGTEAFF. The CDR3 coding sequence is TGCGCCAGCAGCGCAACGGGCACTGAAGCTTTCTTT.

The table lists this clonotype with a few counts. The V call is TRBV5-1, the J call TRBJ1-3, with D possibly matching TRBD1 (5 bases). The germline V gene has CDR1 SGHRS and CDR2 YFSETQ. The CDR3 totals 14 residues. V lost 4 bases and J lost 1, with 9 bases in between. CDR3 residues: CASSIGASGNTIYF. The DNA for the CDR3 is TGCGCCAGCAGCATCGGGGCGTCTGGAAACACCATATATTTT.